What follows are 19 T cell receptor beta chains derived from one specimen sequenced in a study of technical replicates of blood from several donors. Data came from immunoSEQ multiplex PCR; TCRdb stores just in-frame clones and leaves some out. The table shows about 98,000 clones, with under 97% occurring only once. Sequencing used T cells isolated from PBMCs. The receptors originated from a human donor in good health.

The chain's CDR3 is CASRAGLFPYEQYF. CDR3 DNA: TGTGCCAGCAGGGCGGGCCTGTTCCCCTACGAGCAGTACTTC. The rearrangement uses TRBV7-9 and TRBJ2-7; possibly TRBD2 for D (5 bases). Germline lookup yields CDR1 SEHNR and CDR2 FQNEAQ (reference sequence). V was pared by 6 bases and J by 2 bases, with 14 bases between. The CDR3 sequence is 14 residues long.

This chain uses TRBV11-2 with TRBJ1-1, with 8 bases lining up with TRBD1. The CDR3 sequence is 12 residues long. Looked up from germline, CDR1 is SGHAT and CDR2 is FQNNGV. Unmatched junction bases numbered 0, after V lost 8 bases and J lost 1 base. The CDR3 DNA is TGTGCCAGCGGACAGGGGAACACTGAAGCTTTCTTT. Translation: CASGQGNTEAFF.

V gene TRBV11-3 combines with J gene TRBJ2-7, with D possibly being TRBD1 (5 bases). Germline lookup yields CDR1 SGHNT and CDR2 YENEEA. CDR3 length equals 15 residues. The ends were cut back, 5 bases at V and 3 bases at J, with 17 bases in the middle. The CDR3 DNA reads TGTGCCAGCAGCCCCGGTCAGGGCCGAGTCTACGAGCAGTACTTC. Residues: CASSPGQGRVYEQYF.

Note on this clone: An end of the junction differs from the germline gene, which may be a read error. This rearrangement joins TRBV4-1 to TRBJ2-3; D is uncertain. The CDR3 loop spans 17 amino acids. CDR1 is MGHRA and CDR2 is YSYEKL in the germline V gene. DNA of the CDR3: TGCGCCAGCAGTCAAGAGCCCCAATTCACGGGCACAGATACGCAGTATTTT. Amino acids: CASSQEPQFTGTDTQYF.

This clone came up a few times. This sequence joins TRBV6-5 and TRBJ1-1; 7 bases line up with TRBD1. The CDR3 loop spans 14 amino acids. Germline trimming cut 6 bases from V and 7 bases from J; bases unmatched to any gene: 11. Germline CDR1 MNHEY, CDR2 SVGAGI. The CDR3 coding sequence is TGTGCCAGCAGAACCGGACAGGCTAGGAATGAAGCTTTCTTT. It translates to CASRTGQARNEAFF.

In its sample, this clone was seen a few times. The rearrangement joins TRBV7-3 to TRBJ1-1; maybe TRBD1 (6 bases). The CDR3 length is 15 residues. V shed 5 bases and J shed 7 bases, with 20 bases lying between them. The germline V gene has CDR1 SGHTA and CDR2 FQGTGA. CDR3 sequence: CASSQSAGGRGEAFF. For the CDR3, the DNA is TGTGCCAGCAGCCAATCGGCGGGGGGCAGGGGTGAAGCTTTCTTT.

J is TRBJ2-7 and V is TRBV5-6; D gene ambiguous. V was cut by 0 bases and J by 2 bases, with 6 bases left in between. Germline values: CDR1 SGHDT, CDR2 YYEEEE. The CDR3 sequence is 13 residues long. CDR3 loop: CASSLAATYEQYF. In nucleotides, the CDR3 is TGTGCCAGCAGCTTGGCAGCGACCTACGAGCAGTACTTC. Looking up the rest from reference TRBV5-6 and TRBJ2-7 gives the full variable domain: DAGVTQSPTHLIKTRGQQVTLRCSPKSGHDTVSWYQQALGQGPQFIFQYYEEEERQRGNFPDRFSGHQFPNYSSELNVNALLLGDSALYLCASSLAATYEQYFGPGTRLTVT.

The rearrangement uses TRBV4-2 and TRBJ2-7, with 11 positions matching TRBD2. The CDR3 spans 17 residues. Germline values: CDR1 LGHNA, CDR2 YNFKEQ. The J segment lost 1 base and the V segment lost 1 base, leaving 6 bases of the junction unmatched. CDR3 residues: CASSQGPLAGGSYEQYF. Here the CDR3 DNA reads TGTGCCAGCAGCCAAGGCCCCCTAGCGGGAGGATCCTACGAGCAGTACTTC.

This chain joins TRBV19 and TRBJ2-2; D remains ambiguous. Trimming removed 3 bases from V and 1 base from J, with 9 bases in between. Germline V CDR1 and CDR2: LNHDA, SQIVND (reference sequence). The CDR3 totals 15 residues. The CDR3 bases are TGTGCCAGTAGTATCGCGCTAGGGAACACCGGGGAGCTGTTTTTT. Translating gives CASSIALGNTGELFF.

CDR3 sequence reads: CASSYEVAGITDTQYF. The DNA for the CDR3 is TGTGCCAGCAGTTACGAGGTAGCGGGTATTACAGATACGCAGTATTTT. The chain couples TRBV6-5 to TRBJ2-3; 7 nucleotides line up with TRBD2. The CDR3 totals 16 residues. Germline-derived CDR1 and CDR2 are MNHEY and SVGAGI. V was pared by 2 bases and J by 3 bases, with 8 bases of the junction left unmatched.

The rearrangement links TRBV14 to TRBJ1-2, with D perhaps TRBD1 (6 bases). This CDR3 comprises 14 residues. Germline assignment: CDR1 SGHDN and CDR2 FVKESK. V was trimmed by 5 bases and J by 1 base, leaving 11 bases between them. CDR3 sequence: CASSERGINYGYTF. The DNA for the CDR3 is TGTGCCAGCAGCGAAAGGGGGATTAACTATGGCTACACCTTC.

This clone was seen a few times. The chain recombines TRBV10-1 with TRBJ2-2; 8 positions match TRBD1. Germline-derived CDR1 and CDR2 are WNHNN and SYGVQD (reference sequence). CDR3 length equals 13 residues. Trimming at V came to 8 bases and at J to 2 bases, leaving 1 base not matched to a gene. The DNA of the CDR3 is TGCGCCAGCGGACAGGGAAACACCGGGGAGCTGTTTTTT. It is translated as CASGQGNTGELFF.

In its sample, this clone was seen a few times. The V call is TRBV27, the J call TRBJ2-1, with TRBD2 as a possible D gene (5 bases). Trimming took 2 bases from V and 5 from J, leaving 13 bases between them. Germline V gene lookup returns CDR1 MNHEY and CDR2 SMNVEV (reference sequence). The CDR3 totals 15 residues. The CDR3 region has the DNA TGTGCCAGCAGTTTAACGGCAGGAGGAAACAATGAGCAGTTCTTC. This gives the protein CASSLTAGGNNEQFF.

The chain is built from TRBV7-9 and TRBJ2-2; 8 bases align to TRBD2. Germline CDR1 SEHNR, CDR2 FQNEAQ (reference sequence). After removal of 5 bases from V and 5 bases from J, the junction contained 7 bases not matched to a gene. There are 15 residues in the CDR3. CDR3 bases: TGTGCCAGCAGCAGCGGGAGCCGGAGGACCGGGGAGCTGTTTTTT. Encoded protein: CASSSGSRRTGELFF.

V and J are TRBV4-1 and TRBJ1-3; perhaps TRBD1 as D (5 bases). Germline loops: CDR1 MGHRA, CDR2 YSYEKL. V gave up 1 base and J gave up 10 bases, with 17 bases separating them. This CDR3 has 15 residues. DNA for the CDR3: TGCGCCAGCAGCCAAGCCCCTAGCGCCGGGGCAACCATATATTTT. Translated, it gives CASSQAPSAGATIYF.

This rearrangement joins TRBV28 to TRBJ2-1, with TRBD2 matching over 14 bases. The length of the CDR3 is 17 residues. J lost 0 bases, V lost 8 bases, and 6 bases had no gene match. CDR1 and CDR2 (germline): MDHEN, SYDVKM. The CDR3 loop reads CASGWTSGGYSYNEQFF. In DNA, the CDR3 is TGTGCCAGCGGGTGGACTAGCGGGGGGTACTCCTACAATGAGCAGTTCTTC.

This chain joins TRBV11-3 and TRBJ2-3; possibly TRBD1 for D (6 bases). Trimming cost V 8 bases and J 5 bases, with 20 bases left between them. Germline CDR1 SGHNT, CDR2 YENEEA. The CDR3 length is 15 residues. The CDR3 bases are TGTGCCAGCTCCCCTTCAAGGGGGTTGATAGATACGCAGTATTTT. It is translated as CASSPSRGLIDTQYF.

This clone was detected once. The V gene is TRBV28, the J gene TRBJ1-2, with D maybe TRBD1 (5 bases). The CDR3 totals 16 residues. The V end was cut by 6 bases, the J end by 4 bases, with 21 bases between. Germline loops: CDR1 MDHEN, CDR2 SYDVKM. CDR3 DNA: TGTGCCAGCAGGGGGTGGCAAGGGGAACGGTCCTATGGCTACACCTTC. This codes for CASRGWQGERSYGYTF.

Here the CDR3 DNA reads TGTGCCAGCTCACCCGAGTACGAGCAGTACTTC. Translation gives CASSPEYEQYF. This sequence joins TRBV18 and TRBJ2-7; the D is unclear. Germline V gene sequence: CDR1 KGHSH, CDR2 LQKENI. The CDR3 is 11 amino acids. The V end was cut by 3 bases, the J end by 4 bases, with 4 bases between.